This paragraph reports one T cell receptor (beta chain). The junction departs from germline at one end; a sequencing error may be responsible. The CDR3 loop spans 14 amino acids. In germline, CDR1 is MNHNS, CDR2 SASEGT. The sample belongs to a study of yellow fever vaccine responses in identical twins. TCRdb re-called the RT-PCR reads through MiXCR, storing one row per CDR3 protein. The table includes about 1,100 distinct CDR3 sequences, roughly 80% detected once. This chain links TRBV6-1 with TRBJ1-1; unclear D gene. Sequences were derived from T cells from blood (PBMCs), unsorted or a sorted subset (not recorded which), sampled before or after yellow fever vaccination (not recorded which). This receptor was taken from a female donor who received the yellow fever vaccine. The CDR3 loop reads CASVPGIMNTEAFF. The CDR3 DNA reads TGTGCCAGCGTGCCCGGGATCATGAACACTGAAGCCTTCTTT.